These T cell receptor beta chains were read from a single sample in a study of PD-L1 blockade in urothelial cancer. Clones were sequenced by immunoSEQ multiplex PCR, and TCRdb holds only the in-frame ones, with some missing. Of about 79,000 clones in the sample, approximately 86% were seen once. The source material was PBMCs, sampled around atezolizumab (anti-PD-L1) treatment. The receptors were sampled from a man in his forties with urothelial cancer. Both conserved end residues are part of each CDR3. D genes are given only for firm matches. The size entry is marked missing in some rows and otherwise reads once, few, many or a size class.

clone_size: NA
cdr3_length: 14
d_call: NA
j_call: TRBJ1-2
v_call: TRBV6-1
cdr3_nt: TGTGCCAGCAGTGTTTCGGTGAAACCGTCGGGCTACACCTTC
cdr3_aa: CASSVSVKPSGYTF

clone_size: NA
cdr3_length: 14
d_call: NA
j_call: TRBJ2-5
v_call: TRBV7-9
cdr3_nt: TGTGCCAGCAGCTTATCTTGGCAGCAAGAGACCCAGTACTTC
cdr3_aa: CASSLSWQQETQYF

clone_size: NA
cdr3_length: 20
d_call: NA
j_call: TRBJ2-6
v_call: TRBV9
cdr3_nt: TGTGCCAGCAGCGTTTCAGGGTACCGGGGAGCGGGCTCTGGGGCCAACGTCCTGACTTTC
cdr3_aa: CASSVSGYRGAGSGANVLTF

clone_size: NA
cdr3_length: 15
d_call: TRBD1
j_call: TRBJ1-4
v_call: TRBV6-5
cdr3_nt: TGTGCCAGCAGAACTGGGGGGACAGTGTATGAAAAACTGTTTTTT
cdr3_aa: CASRTGGTVYEKLFF

clone_size: NA
cdr3_length: 15
d_call: NA
j_call: TRBJ2-7
v_call: TRBV2
cdr3_nt: TGTGCCAGTTGGCGTGGAGGGGGGGGCTACTACGAGCAGTACTTC
cdr3_aa: CASWRGGGGYYEQYF

clone_size: NA
cdr3_length: 15
d_call: NA
j_call: TRBJ2-7
v_call: TRBV7-6
cdr3_nt: TGTGCCAGCAGCTTAGGCGGGGGCCAGGGTTTCGAGCAGTACTTC
cdr3_aa: CASSLGGGQGFEQYF

clone_size: NA
cdr3_length: 14
d_call: NA
j_call: TRBJ2-1
v_call: TRBV11-3
cdr3_nt: TGTGCCAGCAGCCCCCAGGGGAGGGAATATGAGCAGTTCTTC
cdr3_aa: CASSPQGREYEQFF

clone_size: NA
cdr3_length: 16
d_call: NA
j_call: TRBJ2-2
v_call: TRBV9
cdr3_nt: TGTGCCAGCAGCGTAGGATTTAGGGCAGGGACCGGGGAGCTGTTTTTT
cdr3_aa: CASSVGFRAGTGELFF

clone_size: NA
cdr3_length: 14
d_call: TRBD2
j_call: TRBJ2-7
v_call: TRBV7-3
cdr3_nt: TGTGCCAGCAGCTTTCTAGCGGGATCCTACGAGCAGTACTTC
cdr3_aa: CASSFLAGSYEQYF

clone_size: NA
cdr3_length: 13
d_call: NA
j_call: TRBJ2-5
v_call: TRBV6-5
cdr3_nt: TGTGCCAGCAGTTTGACTGGCGGAGAGACCCAGTACTTC
cdr3_aa: CASSLTGGETQYF

clone_size: NA
cdr3_length: 14
d_call: NA
j_call: TRBJ2-1
v_call: TRBV7-2
cdr3_nt: TGTGCCAGCAGCCCCTATCCGGGTCCTCGGGAGCAGTTCTTC
cdr3_aa: CASSPYPGPREQFF

clone_size: NA
cdr3_length: 14
d_call: NA
j_call: TRBJ2-2
v_call: TRBV7-2
cdr3_nt: TGTGCCAGCAGCTTTGTTCGGAGCACCGGGGAGCTGTTTTTT
cdr3_aa: CASSFVRSTGELFF

clone_size: few
cdr3_length: 15
d_call: TRBD1
j_call: TRBJ1-1
v_call: TRBV6-6
cdr3_nt: TGTGCCAGCAGCCGACAGGGGGCGCCTATAGCTGAAGCTTTCTTT
cdr3_aa: CASSRQGAPIAEAFF

clone_size: NA
cdr3_length: 13
d_call: NA
j_call: TRBJ1-1
v_call: TRBV7-2
cdr3_nt: TGTGCCAGCAGCCCCCGTACGCAGAATGAAGCTTTCTTT
cdr3_aa: CASSPRTQNEAFF

clone_size: NA
cdr3_length: 15
d_call: NA
j_call: TRBJ1-2
v_call: TRBV9
cdr3_nt: TGTGCCAGCAGCGTAGAGGGCCAGGACTACTATGGCTACACCTTC
cdr3_aa: CASSVEGQDYYGYTF

clone_size: NA
cdr3_length: 15
d_call: NA
j_call: TRBJ2-2
v_call: TRBV4-1
cdr3_nt: TGCGCCAGCAGCCAAGATCAAGGGGCGATCGGGGAGCTGTTTTTT
cdr3_aa: CASSQDQGAIGELFF

clone_size: NA
cdr3_length: 14
d_call: NA
j_call: TRBJ2-7
v_call: TRBV13
cdr3_nt: TGTGCCAGCAGCTTCCGCGGGGCGATCTACGAGCAGTACTTC
cdr3_aa: CASSFRGAIYEQYF

clone_size: NA
cdr3_length: 15
d_call: NA
j_call: TRBJ1-1
v_call: TRBV6-5
cdr3_nt: TGTGCCAGCAGCAACTTGGGGGCTGACAACACTGAAGCTTTCTTT
cdr3_aa: CASSNLGADNTEAFF

clone_size: NA
cdr3_length: 16
d_call: TRBD2
j_call: TRBJ2-1
v_call: TRBV15
cdr3_nt: TGTGCCACCCAAATAGCGGGAGACGGTAACTACAATGAGCAGTTCTTC
cdr3_aa: CATQIAGDGNYNEQFF

clone_size: NA
cdr3_length: 13
d_call: NA
j_call: TRBJ1-1
v_call: TRBV11-1
cdr3_nt: TGTGCCAGCAGCTTTACAGAGAACACTGAAGCTTTCTTT
cdr3_aa: CASSFTENTEAFF

clone_size: NA
cdr3_length: 15
d_call: NA
j_call: TRBJ1-4
v_call: TRBV7-9
cdr3_nt: TGTGCCAGCGAGATTTTTCCGTCCACTAATGAAAAACTGTTTTTT
cdr3_aa: CASEIFPSTNEKLFF

clone_size: NA
cdr3_length: 10
d_call: NA
j_call: TRBJ2-1
v_call: TRBV20-1
cdr3_nt: TGCAGTGCTCATGACAATGAGCAGTTCTTC
cdr3_aa: CSAHDNEQFF